This TCR beta chain was recorded in a study of cytomegalovirus exposure and HLA in healthy donors. V lost 3 bases, J lost 2 bases, and 6 bases stayed unmatched. Germline V gene lookup returns CDR1 LNHNV and CDR2 YYDKDF (reference sequence). The CDR3 has 15 residues. A multiplex PCR was run with 60 Vbeta primers and 13 Jbeta primers. Method: immunoSEQ multiplex PCR; TCRdb's copy keeps in-frame clones and lacks some. The sample table includes approximately 52,000 clones. This cohort consisted of healthy bone marrow donors. The J gene is TRBJ2-7, the V gene TRBV15; 8 nucleotides line up with TRBD1. Specimen: PBMCs. The origin of this receptor is a woman aged 55-69 years in good health and CMV-seropositive. This CDR3 reads CATSRDRDAAYEQYF. CDR3 DNA sequence: TGTGCCACCAGCAGGGACAGGGACGCTGCCTACGAGCAGTACTTC.